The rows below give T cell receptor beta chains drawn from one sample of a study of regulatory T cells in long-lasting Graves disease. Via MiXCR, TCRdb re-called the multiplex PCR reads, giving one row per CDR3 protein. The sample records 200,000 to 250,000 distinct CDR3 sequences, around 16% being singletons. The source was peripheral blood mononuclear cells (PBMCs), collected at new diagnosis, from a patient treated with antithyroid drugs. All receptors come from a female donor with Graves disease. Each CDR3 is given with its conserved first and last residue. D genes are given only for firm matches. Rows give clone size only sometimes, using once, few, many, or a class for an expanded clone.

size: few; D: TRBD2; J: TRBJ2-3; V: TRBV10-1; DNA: TGCGCCAGCAGTGAGACGGCTAGCGGGACCACAGATACGCAGTATTTT; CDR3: CASSETASGTTDTQYF
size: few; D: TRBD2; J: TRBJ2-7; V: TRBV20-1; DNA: TGCAGTGGAAAGACTAGCGGGGCTTCCTACGAGCAGTACTTC; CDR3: CSGKTSGASYEQYF
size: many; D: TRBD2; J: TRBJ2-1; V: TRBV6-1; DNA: TGTGCCAGCCCTGGGGGGGGAGGGCCGCAGAATGAGCAGTTCTTC; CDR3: CASPGGGGPQNEQFF
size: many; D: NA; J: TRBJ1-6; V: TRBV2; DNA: TGTGCCAGCAGTGAGCCCTACAGACCTCAGGACTTT; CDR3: CASSEPYRPQDF
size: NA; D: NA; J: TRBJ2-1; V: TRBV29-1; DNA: TGCAGCGTTATCGGGCGCGCCGATTACAATGAGCAGTTCTTC; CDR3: CSVIGRADYNEQFF
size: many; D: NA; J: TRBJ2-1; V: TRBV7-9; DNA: TGTGCCAGCAGCTTACAGGCAGGGGGGAGGAATGAGCAGTTCTTC; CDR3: CASSLQAGGRNEQFF
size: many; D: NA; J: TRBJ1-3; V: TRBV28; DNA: TGTGCCAGCAACCACCCTCAAGGGCGAAACACCATATATTTT; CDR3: CASNHPQGRNTIYF
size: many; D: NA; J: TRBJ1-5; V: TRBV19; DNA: TGTGCCAGTAGTACCCGAACAGGGTTGAGTCAGCCCCAGCATTTT; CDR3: CASSTRTGLSQPQHF
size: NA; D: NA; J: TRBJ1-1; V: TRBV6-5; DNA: TGTGCCAGCAGTTACTCCAGGGGCTTAAGGGACACTGAAGCTTTCTTT; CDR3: CASSYSRGLRDTEAFF
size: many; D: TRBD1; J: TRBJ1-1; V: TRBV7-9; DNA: TGTGCCAGCAGAATACAGGGGTCGACTGAAGCTTTCTTT; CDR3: CASRIQGSTEAFF
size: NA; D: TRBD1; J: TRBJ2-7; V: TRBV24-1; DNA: TGTGCCACCAGTGAACCGGACAGGGCTAAGCAGTACTTC; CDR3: CATSEPDRAKQYF
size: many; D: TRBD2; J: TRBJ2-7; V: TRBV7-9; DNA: TGTGCCAGCAGCTTCCATCAAGCGGGGGAGCAGTACTTC; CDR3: CASSFHQAGEQYF
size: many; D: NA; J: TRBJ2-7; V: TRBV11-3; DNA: TGTGCCCCCAAGATCTACTTACCCTACGAGCAGTACTTC; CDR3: CAPKIYLPYEQYF
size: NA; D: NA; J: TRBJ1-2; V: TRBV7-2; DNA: TGTGCCGGCGGCCCTGAAAACTATGGCTACACCTTC; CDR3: CAGGPENYGYTF
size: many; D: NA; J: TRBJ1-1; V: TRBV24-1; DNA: TGTGCCACTTCTCCCGGATGGAGCACTGAAGCTTTCTTT; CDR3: CATSPGWSTEAFF
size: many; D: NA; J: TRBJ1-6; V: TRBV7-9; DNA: TGTGCCAGCAGACTTGGGGGGACGAATAATTCACCCCTCCACTTT; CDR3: CASRLGGTNNSPLHF
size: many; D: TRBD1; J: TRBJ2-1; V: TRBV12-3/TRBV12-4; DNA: TGTGCCAGCGGCCAAGGGGGACAGGGCTACAATGAGCAGTTCTTC; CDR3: CASGQGGQGYNEQFF
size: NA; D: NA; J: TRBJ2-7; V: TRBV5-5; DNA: TGTGCCAGCAGCTTCCTACTAGTCGGCTACGAGCAGTACTTC; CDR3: CASSFLLVGYEQYF
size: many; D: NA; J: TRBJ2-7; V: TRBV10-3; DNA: TGTGCCATCAGTGAGTCGCTTAGCAGCTACTACGAGCAGTACTTC; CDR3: CAISESLSSYYEQYF
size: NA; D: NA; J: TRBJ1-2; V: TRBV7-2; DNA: TGTGCCAGCAGCTTAGCGGTTGTAGATGGCTACACCTTC; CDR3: CASSLAVVDGYTF
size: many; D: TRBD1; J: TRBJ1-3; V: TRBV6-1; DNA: TGTGCCAGCGGGGGACAGAGTGGAAACACCATATATTTT; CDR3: CASGGQSGNTIYF
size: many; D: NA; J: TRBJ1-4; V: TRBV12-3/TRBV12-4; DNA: TGTGCCAGCAGTTTAACAGGATTTGCGGTGGGTGAAAAACTGTTTTTT; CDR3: CASSLTGFAVGEKLFF
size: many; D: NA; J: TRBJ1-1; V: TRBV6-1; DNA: TGTGCCAGCAGTGACCAGGGGCTCGCTGAAGCTTTCTTT; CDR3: CASSDQGLAEAFF
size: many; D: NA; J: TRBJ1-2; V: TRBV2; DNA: TGTGCCAGCAGATCTGATGCAGGGGTTGGAGGCTACACCTTC; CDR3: CASRSDAGVGGYTF
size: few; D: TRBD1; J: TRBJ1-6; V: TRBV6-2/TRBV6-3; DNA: TGTGCCACTAGGCGGACAGGGCGCAATTCACCCCTCCACTTT; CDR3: CATRRTGRNSPLHF
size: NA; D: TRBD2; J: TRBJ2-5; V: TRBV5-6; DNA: TGTGCCAGCAGCCATAGCGGGAGGGCCCAAGAGACCCAGTACTTC; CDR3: CASSHSGRAQETQYF
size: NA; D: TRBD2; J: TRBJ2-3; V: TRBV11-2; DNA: TGTGCCAGCAGCTCTGGTTCTAGCGGGAGATGGGGCACAGATACGCAGTATTTT; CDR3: CASSSGSSGRWGTDTQYF
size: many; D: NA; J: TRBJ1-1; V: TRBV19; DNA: TGTGCCAGTAGTATTGCGGGCACTGAAGCTTTCTTT; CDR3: CASSIAGTEAFF
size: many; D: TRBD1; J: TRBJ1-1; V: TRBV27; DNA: TGTGCCAGCAGTGCAAGGACAGGGAACACTGAAGCTTTCTTT; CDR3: CASSARTGNTEAFF
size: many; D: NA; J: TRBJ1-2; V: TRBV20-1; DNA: TGCAGTGCGGTGGCCCCAAACTATGGCTACACCTTC; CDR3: CSAVAPNYGYTF
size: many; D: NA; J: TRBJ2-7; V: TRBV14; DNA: TGTGCCAGCAGCCAAGACCGGACAGTTCTACGATTGCAGTACTTC; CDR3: CASSQDRTVLRLQYF
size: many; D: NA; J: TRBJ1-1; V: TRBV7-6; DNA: TGTGCCAGCAGCTTAGGCAGCAGCCAGGGAGCTTTCTTT; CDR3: CASSLGSSQGAFF
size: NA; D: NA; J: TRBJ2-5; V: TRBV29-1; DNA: TGCAGCGTTACTGTGGAGACCCAGTACTTC; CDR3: CSVTVETQYF
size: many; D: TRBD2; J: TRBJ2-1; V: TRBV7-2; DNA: TGTGCCAGCAGCTTACACGCAGGGAGGGGAAATGAGCAGTTCTTC; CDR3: CASSLHAGRGNEQFF
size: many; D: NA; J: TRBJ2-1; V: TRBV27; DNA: TGTGCCATCGGACCCTTAGGGGATGAGCAGTTCTTC; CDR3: CAIGPLGDEQFF
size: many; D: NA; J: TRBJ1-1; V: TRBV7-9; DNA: TGTGCCAGCAGCTTAGTAGGCCGGAACACTGAAGCTTTCTTT; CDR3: CASSLVGRNTEAFF
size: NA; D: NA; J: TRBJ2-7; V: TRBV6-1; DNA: TGTGCCAGCAGGACCTACTTGTCCGAGCAGTACTTC; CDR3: CASRTYLSEQYF
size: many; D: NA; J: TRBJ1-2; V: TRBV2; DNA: TGTGCCAGCAGTGTAGCCCGGGACATCTATGGCTACACCTTC; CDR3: CASSVARDIYGYTF
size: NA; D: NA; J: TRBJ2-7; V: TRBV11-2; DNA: TGTGCCAGCAGCGGAGGAGGGGACGAGCAGTACTTC; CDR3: CASSGGGDEQYF
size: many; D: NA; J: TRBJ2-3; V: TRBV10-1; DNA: TGCGCCAGCAGTGAGTCTAGGGGAGAGGTTGATACGCAGTATTTT; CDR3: CASSESRGEVDTQYF
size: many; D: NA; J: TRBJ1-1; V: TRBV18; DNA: TGTGCCAGCTCACCCTTCGAGGCTGAAGCTTTCTTT; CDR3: CASSPFEAEAFF
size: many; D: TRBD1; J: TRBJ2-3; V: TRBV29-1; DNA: TGCAGCGTGACAGGGTATGGCACAGATACGCAGTATTTT; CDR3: CSVTGYGTDTQYF
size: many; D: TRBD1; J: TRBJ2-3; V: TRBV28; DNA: TGTGCCAGCAGGGGACAGGGGAAAGATACGCAGTATTTT; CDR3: CASRGQGKDTQYF
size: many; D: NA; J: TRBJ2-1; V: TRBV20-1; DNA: TGCAGTGCTAGAGGGGAGGCCCCTGAGCAGTTCTTC; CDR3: CSARGEAPEQFF
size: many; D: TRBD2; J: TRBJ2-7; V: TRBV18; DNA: TGTGCCAGCTCTCCTAGCGGAGGGAGCTCCTACGAGCAGTACTTC; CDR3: CASSPSGGSSYEQYF
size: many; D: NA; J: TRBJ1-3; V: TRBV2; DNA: TGTGCCAGCAGTGACAGGGGCTCTGGAAACACCATATATTTT; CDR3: CASSDRGSGNTIYF
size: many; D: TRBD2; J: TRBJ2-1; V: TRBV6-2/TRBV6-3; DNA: TGTGCCAGCAGTTACTCACTAGCGGCATACAATGAGCAGTTCTTC; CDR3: CASSYSLAAYNEQFF
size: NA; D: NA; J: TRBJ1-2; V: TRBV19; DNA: TGTGCCAGTAGTATGTCCCACCACCGGAAATCTAACTATGGCTACACCTTC; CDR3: CASSMSHHRKSNYGYTF
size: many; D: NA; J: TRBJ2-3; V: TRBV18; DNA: TGTGCCAGCTCACCAAGAGCGATGACATACACAGATACGCAGTATTTT; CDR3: CASSPRAMTYTDTQYF
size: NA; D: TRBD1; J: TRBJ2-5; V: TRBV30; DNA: TGTGCCTGGGGTACCGGGACAGCCACCCAAGAGACCCAGTACTTC; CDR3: CAWGTGTATQETQYF
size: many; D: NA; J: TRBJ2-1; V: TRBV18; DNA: TGTGCCAGCTCACCACCGGGGGGCCTGAATGAGCAGTTCTTC; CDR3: CASSPPGGLNEQFF
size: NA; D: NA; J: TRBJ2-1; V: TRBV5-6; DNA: TGTGCCAGCAGCTTGCTCAGTCTAGGTCGGGATGAGCAGTTCTTC; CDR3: CASSLLSLGRDEQFF
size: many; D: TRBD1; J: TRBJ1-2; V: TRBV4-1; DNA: TGCGCCAGCAGCCAAAAGGGGGCAGGGGGCGCCTATGGCTACACCTTC; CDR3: CASSQKGAGGAYGYTF
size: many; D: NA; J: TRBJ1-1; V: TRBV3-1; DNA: TGTGCCAGCAGCCAACCCCCGGGGGCGGGAGCTTTCTTT; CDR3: CASSQPPGAGAFF
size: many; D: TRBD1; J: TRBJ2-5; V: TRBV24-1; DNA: TGTGCCACCAGTGATTTAACAGGGGCTGGAGAGACCCAGTACTTC; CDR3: CATSDLTGAGETQYF
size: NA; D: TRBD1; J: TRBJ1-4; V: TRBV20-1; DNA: TGCAGTGCTTTCAGACAGGGAAGAGATGAAAAACTGTTTTTT; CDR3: CSAFRQGRDEKLFF
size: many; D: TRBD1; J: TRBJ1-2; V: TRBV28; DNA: TGTGCCAGCAGTGGAAGGGGGACAGGTAGCCGTGGCTACACCTTC; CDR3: CASSGRGTGSRGYTF